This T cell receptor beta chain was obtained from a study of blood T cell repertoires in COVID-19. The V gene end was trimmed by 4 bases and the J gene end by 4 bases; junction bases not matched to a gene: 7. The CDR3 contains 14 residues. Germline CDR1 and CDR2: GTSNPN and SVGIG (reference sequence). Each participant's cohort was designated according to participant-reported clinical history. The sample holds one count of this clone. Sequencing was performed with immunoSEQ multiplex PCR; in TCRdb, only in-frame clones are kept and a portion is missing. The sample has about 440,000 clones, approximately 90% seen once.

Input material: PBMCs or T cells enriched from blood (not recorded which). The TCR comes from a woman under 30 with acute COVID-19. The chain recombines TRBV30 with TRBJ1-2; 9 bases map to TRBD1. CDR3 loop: CAWTTQGAGYGYTF. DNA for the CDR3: TGTGCCTGGACCACACAGGGGGCGGGCTATGGCTACACCTTC.